This TCR delta chain was sequenced in a study of γδ T cells in repeated Plasmodium falciparum infection (dated by TCRdb to the early 2020s). Regarding the research as a whole: In the natural-infection arm, Malian children exposed to intense seasonal malaria transmission were enrolled and compared against age and gender matched Australian children. Five or six malaria-naive U.S. adults underwent four controlled human malaria infections by bites from P. falciparum NF54-infected Anopheles stephensi mosquitoes over approximately 590 days. The study looked at how repeated Plasmodium falciparum infection shapes the human gammadelta T cell repertoire, using both natural infection in Mali and controlled human malaria infection. The gammadelta TCR repertoires from Mali were analysed in two ways: cross-sectionally during periods with no transmission, and longitudinally across episodes of acute febrile malaria. Samples from controlled-infection subjects were taken at baseline, just before selected infections, and 21 days after each infection.

Summary of the overall study and its limitations: Vgamma9/Vdelta2+ TCR repertoires showed a highly stable polyclonal repertoire over time and infection, with many inter-individual overlapping TCRgamma sequences. The Malian cohort came from a small rural village of predominantly one ethnic group, limiting generalizability. Compared with the repertoires of Australian children, the Vdelta2-negative gammadelta TCR repertoires of Malian children appeared more clonally expanded, less diverse and less shared. Analysis of inter-individual variability in gammadelta T cell responses was limited by the small size of the controlled-infection cohort. In Vdelta2-negative gammadelta TCR repertoires, which were largely Vdelta1+, repeated controlled infections appeared to drive waves of new clonotype selection.

This clone counts as medium-sized (0.01 to 0.1%). The clone's antigen remains unknown. The sample holds no much larger clone one base away, and base qualities are not on file. This CDR3 is also generated by other DNA sequences in the sample. For bulk TCR repertoire analysis, Vgamma9/Vdelta2+ and Vdelta2-negative gammadelta T cell populations were isolated by flow sorting from peripheral blood mononuclear cells. Library preparation employed multiplex PCR. TCRdb names Illumina MiSeq as the instrument used. Every sorted gammadelta T cell sample had both its TCR gamma (TRG) and TCR delta (TRD) chains sequenced. Processing in the source paper ran as follows. The repertoire analyses used clonotype tree plots, the accumulated frequency of the top 20 clonotypes, and diversity index (DI) and D75 metrics. Identical DNA sequences were merged into single rows after TCRdb reprocessed the public reads with CATT. It is TCRdb's table, rather than the study itself, that gives the V and J calls and clone size. The sample table shows tens of thousands of delta-chain clones, and over 0.9% are seen once. Approximately 10% of the sample belongs to the ten largest clones.

CDR1 and CDR2 are read off the germline V gene as GEAIGNYY and EKD. The CDR3 numbers 12 residues from cysteine through phenylalanine. The sequence is cut down to CDR3 DNA, 36 bases in frame from base 1. Clipping removes 2 bases from V and 10 bases from J, with 5 as the unmatched junction base count. Sequencing used gamma-delta T cells from blood. The receptor comes from a pool of human donors (malaria-infected and uninfected, not separated). The sequence links TRDV2 to TRDJ1, and 8 bases in between align with TRDD3. The CDR3 region: CACDREGYGLIF. The sequenced DNA is TGTGCCTGTGACAGAGAGGGATACGGACTCATCTTT.